Below, 20 T cell receptor beta chains from the same sample are listed, as sequenced in a study of T-cell memory formation after mild COVID-19. TCRdb analysed the 5' RACE reads with MiXCR anew, one entry per CDR3 protein. The profile shows over 60,000 distinct CDR3 sequences, 16% of them singletons. The sequencing sample was made of PBMCs or a T cell subset sorted from them (not recorded which). Receptors were obtained from an adult woman who had mild COVID-19 (a few samples of this study predate the infection). Cell type and time point are not known.

V and J are TRBV10-3 and TRBJ2-7; D remains unclear. The germline V gene has CDR1 ENHRY and CDR2 SYGVKD. The V gene lost 2 bases and the J gene lost 3 bases, with 5 bases spanning the gap. The length of the CDR3 is 12 residues. The DNA of the CDR3 is TGTGCCATCAGTGAGAGGGACTACGAGCAGTACTTC. Translation: CAISERDYEQYF.

In its sample, this clonotype was seen a few times. The CDR3 sequence is CASNPLTQYF. DNA of the CDR3: TGTGCCAGCAATCCCCTGACCCAGTACTTC. The chain combines TRBV2 with TRBJ2-5; D unresolved. CDR1 SNHLY and CDR2 FYNNEI come from the germline V gene. With 7 bases removed from V and 7 bases from J, the gap between germline ends came to 7 bases. The CDR3 runs to 10 residues.

The chain recombines TRBV3-1 with TRBJ2-5; D unclear. The CDR3 is 15 amino acids. Trimming left V 0 bases short and J 7 bases short, with 15 bases between. Germline V CDR1 and CDR2: LGHDT, YNNKEL (reference sequence). The CDR3 loop is CASSQDAPIGRTQYF. The DNA for the CDR3 is TGTGCCAGCAGCCAAGACGCGCCTATTGGAAGGACCCAGTACTTC.

This chain links TRBV9 with TRBJ1-1, with a possible D match to TRBD1 (6 bases). Germline V lookup: CDR1 SGDLS, CDR2 YYNGEE. Trimming stripped 4 bases from V and 0 bases from J, with 13 bases between. The CDR3 is 15 amino acids. The CDR3 sequence is CASSLAGQMNTEAFF. CDR3 DNA: TGTGCCAGCAGCCTAGCTGGACAGATGAACACTGAAGCTTTCTTT.

This clonotype was seen more than once but under ten times. This chain uses TRBV7-6 with TRBJ2-5, with D perhaps given as TRBD1 or TRBD2 (6 bases each). The germline V and J ends were trimmed by 5 bases and 0 bases, with 10 bases remaining between them. This CDR3 has 14 residues. CDR1 SGHVS and CDR2 FNYEAQ come from the germline V gene. CDR3 protein: CASSAGHYQETQYF. CDR3 in DNA: TGTGCCAGCAGCGCGGGACACTACCAAGAGACCCAGTACTTC.

In this sample, this clonotype turned up a few times. CDR3 nucleotides: TGCAGCGTTGGGACTAGCGGGAGTAAGGAGACCCAGTACTTC. This sequence encodes CSVGTSGSKETQYF. V is TRBV29-1 and J is TRBJ2-5; 13 bases align to TRBD2. The CDR3 has 14 amino acids. CDR1 SQVTM and CDR2 ANQGSEA come from the germline V gene. J lost 5 bases, V lost 4 bases, and 4 bases had no gene match.

The chain employs TRBV7-9 and TRBJ1-2; 8 bases are shared with TRBD1. Germline loops: CDR1 SEHNR, CDR2 FQNEAQ (reference sequence). The V and J ends lost 6 bases and 8 bases, in that order; junction bases with no gene match: 8. CDR3 length: 13 amino acids. The CDR3 reads CASSFDRGPGYTF. Here the CDR3 DNA reads TGTGCCAGCAGTTTCGACAGGGGTCCGGGCTACACCTTC.

This clonotype showed up just a few times. V and J are TRBV5-1 and TRBJ2-7; TRBD2 matches at 12 bases. There are 14 residues in the CDR3. With 4 bases clipped from V and 5 bases from J, the junction kept 4 bases outside the gene matches. Germline CDR1 is SGHRS and CDR2 is YFSETQ. CDR3 bases: TGCGCCAGCAGCGCACTAGCGGGAGGCGACGAGCAGTACTTC. Amino acid sequence: CASSALAGGDEQYF.

The chain employs TRBV5-1 and TRBJ2-7; TRBD1 might be the D (5 bases). Germline assignment: CDR1 SGHRS and CDR2 YFSETQ. The CDR3 covers 15 residues. Trimming removed 0 bases from V and 5 bases from J, with 15 bases in between. CDR3 nucleotides: TGCGCCAGCAGCTTGGAAATCGGACACCCCAACGAGCAGTACTTC. As protein: CASSLEIGHPNEQYF.

In its sample, this clonotype was seen a few times. The gene calls are TRBV5-1 and TRBJ2-1; tentatively, D is TRBD2 (6 bases). CDR3 length: 16 residues. The V and J ends lost 0 bases and 4 bases respectively, with 14 bases between them. Germline V CDR1 and CDR2: SGHRS, YFSETQ. The CDR3 loop reads CASSLALASEYNEQFF. CDR3 DNA: TGCGCCAGCAGCTTGGCCCTGGCTAGCGAGTACAATGAGCAGTTCTTC.

The rearrangement uses TRBV3-1 and TRBJ2-3; perhaps TRBD2 as D (5 bases). Germline assignment: CDR1 LGHDT and CDR2 YNNKEL (reference sequence). The germline V and J ends were trimmed by 4 bases and 0 bases, with 11 bases remaining between them. The CDR3 runs 15 residues. CDR3 sequence: CASSLSDWSTDTQYF. Here the CDR3 DNA reads TGTGCCAGCAGCCTTAGCGACTGGAGCACAGATACGCAGTATTTT.

In its sample, this clonotype was seen many times. The rearrangement joins TRBV27 to TRBJ2-1; D is tentatively TRBD1 or TRBD2 (5 bases each). There are 16 residues in the CDR3. With 0 bases removed from V and 4 bases from J, the gap between germline ends came to 13 bases. Germline assignment: CDR1 MNHEY and CDR2 SMNVEV (reference sequence). The CDR3 DNA is TGTGCCAGCAGTTTATCTGGGGGTGGCGGATACAATGAGCAGTTCTTC. Encoded protein: CASSLSGGGGYNEQFF.

The genes are TRBV12-3 or TRBV12-4 and TRBJ2-5; tentative D call: TRBD2 (6 bases). There are 15 residues in the CDR3. V lost 5 bases and J lost 2, with 15 bases in between. CDR3 residues: CASSRVGTLQETQYF. In DNA form, the CDR3 reads TGTGCCAGCAGTAGAGTTGGGACTCTACAAGAGACCCAGTACTTC.

The rearrangement joins TRBV3-1 to TRBJ2-2; 11 bases agree with TRBD1. Germline loops: CDR1 LGHDT, CDR2 YNNKEL (reference sequence). The CDR3 sequence is 17 residues long. V lost 7 bases and J lost 6; bases outside the gene matches: 13. The CDR3 loop is CASKKIPGQGESGELFF. The CDR3 DNA is TGTGCCAGCAAAAAGATACCGGGACAGGGGGAGTCCGGGGAGCTGTTTTTT.

There are a few counts of this clonotype. The chain employs TRBV11-2 and TRBJ1-1; possibly TRBD1 for D (5 bases). Trimming took 4 bases from V and 8 from J, leaving 17 bases between them. Germline-derived CDR1 and CDR2 are SGHAT and FQNNGV. The CDR3 runs to 14 residues. The DNA of the CDR3 is TGTGCCAGCAGCTGGGGGGAGCTGACGTTGGAAGCTTTCTTT. Its protein product is CASSWGELTLEAFF.

This clonotype was counted only a few times. The chain combines TRBV3-1 with TRBJ2-5; D is ambiguous. CDR1 is LGHDT, CDR2 YNNKEL, per germline (reference sequence). V lost 0 bases and J lost 0, with 11 bases in between. This CDR3 has 16 residues. This CDR3 reads CASSQDPYLYQETQYF. The CDR3 DNA reads TGTGCCAGCAGCCAAGACCCCTACCTGTACCAAGAGACCCAGTACTTC.

This clonotype was counted a few times. This chain uses TRBV30 with TRBJ2-7; D gene ambiguous. Between the trimmed V and J ends, which lost 0 bases and 2 bases, there was a span of 5 bases. CDR3 size: 12 residues. Germline CDR1 GTSNPN, CDR2 SVGIG (reference sequence). The CDR3 nucleotides are TGTGCCTGGAGTGTAGGGCCCTACGAGCAGTACTTC. It specifies CAWSVGPYEQYF.

The rearrangement joins TRBV6-5 to TRBJ2-5; perhaps D is TRBD1 or TRBD2 (5 bases each). V dropped 6 bases and J dropped 2 bases, with 19 bases sitting between them. This CDR3 region has 16 residues. The V gene's germline CDR1 is MNHEY and CDR2 SVGAGI. The CDR3 DNA reads as TGTGCCAGCAGCTCAACAGACAGCTCGGGGCAAGAGACCCAGTACTTC. It translates to CASSSTDSSGQETQYF.

This clonotype has more than one count but fewer than ten. The rearrangement joins TRBV27 to TRBJ2-7; 9 nucleotides line up with TRBD1. V gave up 8 bases and J gave up 4 bases; unmatched junction bases: 6. CDR1 is MNHEY and CDR2 is SMNVEV in the germline V gene (reference sequence). The CDR3 sequence is 13 residues long. DNA for the CDR3: TGTGCCAGCCGTCTGGGACAGGGTTACGAGCAGTACTTC. Translated: CASRLGQGYEQYF.

The chain has TRBV7-9 and TRBJ2-2; D is unclear. Germline V gives CDR1 SEHNR, CDR2 FQNEAQ (reference sequence). CDR3 length equals 12 residues. Trimming shortened V by 5 bases and J by 6 bases, and 7 bases separated the two germline ends. CDR3 sequence: CASSSDPGELFF. As DNA, the CDR3 is TGTGCCAGCAGCAGTGACCCCGGGGAGCTGTTTTTT.